Below, 17 T cell receptor beta chains from the same sample are listed, as sequenced in a study of identical twins (dated by TCRdb to 2016 to 2017). The library was built by means of 5' RACE. For sequencing, an Illumina HiSeq 2000 was employed. The public reads were run again by TCRdb, first through fastp at Q25 and then through MiXCR, and only productive beta chains were kept. Rows with a matching CDR3 protein are joined into one entry that keeps the most common DNA and genes. In this sample the table shows roughly 490,000 distinct CDR3 sequences, 14% of which occur a single time. The ten largest clonotypes hold approximately 0.98% of the sample. The data also belong to a second study, concerning yellow fever vaccine responses in identical twins.

Sequencing input: CD4+ T cells sorted from blood. The receptor source for this set is a woman aged 18-29 years in good health.

The chain employs TRBV6-2 or TRBV6-3 and TRBJ1-1; 7 nucleotides line up with TRBD1. Germline V lookup: CDR1 MNHEY, CDR2 SVGEGT. This CDR3 comprises 16 residues. J gave up 7 bases and V 0 bases, and 11 bases lay outside the gene matches. The CDR3, as DNA: TGTGCCAGCAGTTACTCGAGAGGGACAGCTGTTAGTGAAGCTTTCTTT. Its protein is CASSYSRGTAVSEAFF.

J is TRBJ2-6 and V is TRBV5-1; D remains ambiguous. Germline CDR1 SGHRS, CDR2 YFSETQ. Trimming took 4 bases from V and 0 from J, leaving 5 bases between them. The CDR3 sequence is 14 residues long. The CDR3 sequence: CASSANSGANVLTF. The DNA for the CDR3 is TGCGCCAGCAGCGCGAACTCTGGGGCCAACGTCCTGACTTTC.

In this sample, this clonotype turned up many times. The V call is TRBV5-1, the J call TRBJ2-1; D gene ambiguous. Germline assignment: CDR1 SGHRS and CDR2 YFSETQ. The CDR3 has 15 residues. V gave up 0 bases and J gave up 0 bases, with 7 bases separating them. The CDR3 DNA reads TGCGCCAGCAGCTTGGCCGGAGACTCCTACAATGAGCAGTTCTTC. Translated, it gives CASSLAGDSYNEQFF.

This clonotype was observed at least ten times. This chain connects TRBV29-1 to TRBJ2-1, with TRBD1 as a possible D gene (6 bases). There are 13 residues in the CDR3. Germline values: CDR1 SQVTM, CDR2 ANQGSEA. V was clipped by 3 bases and J by 0 bases, with 6 bases between them. The CDR3 nucleotides read TGCAGCGTTGAGGGGGCCTCCTACAATGAGCAGTTCTTC. Translated: CSVEGASYNEQFF.

This clonotype was counted a few times. The chain is built from TRBV7-2 and TRBJ1-2, with no clear D. Germline loops: CDR1 SGHTA, CDR2 FQGNSA. The CDR3 is 12 residues long. Trimming took 1 base from V and 8 from J, leaving 8 bases between them. The CDR3 loop is CASSLGLRGYTF. CDR3 nucleotide sequence: TGTGCCAGCAGCTTAGGATTGCGGGGCTACACCTTC.

This clonotype was observed a handful of times. J is TRBJ1-6 and V is TRBV28; D is perhaps TRBD1 (5 bases). The CDR3 covers 16 residues. V lost 0 bases, J lost 7 bases, and 13 bases lay in between. Looked up from germline, CDR1 is MDHEN and CDR2 is SYDVKM. The chain's CDR3 is CASSLWVAGLNSPLHF. In nucleotides, the CDR3 is TGTGCCAGCAGTTTATGGGTCGCAGGGTTGAATTCACCCCTCCACTTT. Drawing the rest from reference TRBV28 and TRBJ1-6, the complete variable domain is DVKVTQSSRYLVKRTGEKVFLECVQDMDHENMFWYRQDPGLGLRLIYFSYDVKMKEKGDIPEGYSVSREKKERFSLILESASTNQTSMYLCASSLWVAGLNSPLHFGNGTRLTVT.

The chain combines TRBV7-2 with TRBJ2-7; D is unclear. Germline assignment: CDR1 SGHTA and CDR2 FQGNSA. The CDR3 sequence is 15 residues long. V was shortened by 3 bases and J by 0 bases, with 12 bases between the two germline ends. The CDR3 loop is CASSFRFQASYEQYF. DNA for the CDR3: TGTGCCAGCAGCTTTAGGTTCCAGGCCTCCTACGAGCAGTACTTC.

This clonotype was seen a handful of times. This rearrangement joins TRBV7-2 to TRBJ2-1; D assignment may be TRBD1 or TRBD2 (6 bases each). Per germline, CDR1 SGHTA and CDR2 FQGNSA. CDR3 size: 14 residues. V lost 3 bases and J lost 4, with 10 bases in between. CDR3 amino acids: CASSLGGFYNEQFF. For the CDR3, the DNA is TGTGCCAGCAGCTTGGGGGGCTTTTACAATGAGCAGTTCTTC.

This chain's CDR3 is CATGLAAETQYF. CDR3 DNA sequence: TGTGCCACTGGACTAGCTGCAGAGACCCAGTACTTC. V usage is TRBV10-3 and J usage is TRBJ2-5; 8 bases match TRBD2. V gave up 10 bases and J gave up 4 bases; unmatched junction bases: 5. CDR3 length: 12 residues. CDR1 ENHRY and CDR2 SYGVKD come from the germline V gene.

This clonotype was counted only a few times. This rearrangement joins TRBV6-1 to TRBJ2-7, with 9 bases fitting TRBD1. The CDR3 loop spans 15 amino acids. Germline V gene lookup returns CDR1 MNHNS and CDR2 SASEGT. J gave up 2 bases and V 7 bases, and 9 bases lay outside the gene matches. The CDR3 DNA reads TGTGCCAGCAAGTCCGAGGGACAGGGAACCTACGAGCAGTACTTC. Its protein is CASKSEGQGTYEQYF.

In this sample, this clonotype turned up a few times. This chain connects TRBV28 to TRBJ2-7; possibly TRBD1 for D (6 bases). CDR3 length equals 13 residues. Between the trimmed V and J ends, which lost 6 bases and 4 bases, there was a span of 13 bases. From germline, CDR1 is MDHEN and CDR2 SYDVKM. The CDR3: CASRLQGGYEQYF. Written as DNA, the CDR3 is TGTGCCAGCAGGCTACAGGGTGGTTACGAGCAGTACTTC.

The J gene is TRBJ1-1, the V gene TRBV30; D gene unclear. Looked up from germline, CDR1 is GTSNPN and CDR2 is SVGIG (reference sequence). V was cut by 0 bases and J by 7 bases, with 6 bases left in between. CDR3 size: 11 residues. This CDR3 is CAWSVRLEAFF. The CDR3 DNA sequence: TGTGCCTGGAGTGTACGCCTTGAAGCTTTCTTT.

About this clonotype: This may arise from a read error, as a much more abundant clone is one base away. The CDR3 bases are TGTGCCAGCAGGACAGGGGAGACCCAGTACTTC. As protein: CASRTGETQYF. The chain couples TRBV6-1 to TRBJ2-5, with 7 bases that match TRBD1. This CDR3 spans 11 amino acids. Unmatched junction bases numbered 0, after V lost 6 bases and J lost 5 bases. The V gene's germline CDR1 is MNHNS and CDR2 SASEGT.

This chain links TRBV20-1 with TRBJ2-7; no firm D call. This CDR3 comprises 10 residues. V was pared by 3 bases and J by 5 bases, with 5 bases between. Germline-derived CDR1 and CDR2 are DFQATT and SNEGSKA (reference sequence). The CDR3 region has the DNA TGCAGTGCTAGGGGTAACGAGCAGTACTTC. Amino acid sequence: CSARGNEQYF.

This clonotype was counted only a few times. The rearrangement links TRBV5-1 to TRBJ2-3; 10 bases line up with TRBD2. V gave up 0 bases and J gave up 1 base; unmatched junction bases: 8. Germline V gene data show CDR1 as SGHRS and CDR2 as YFSETQ. The CDR3 is 18 residues long. The CDR3: CASSLAVGAGGRTDTQYF. DNA for the CDR3: TGCGCCAGCAGCTTGGCCGTTGGAGCGGGGGGGCGCACAGATACGCAGTATTTT. Using reference TRBV5-1 and TRBJ2-3 for the parts outside the CDR3, the full variable domain is KAGVTQTPRYLIKTRGQQVTLSCSPISGHRSVSWYQQTPGQGLQFLFEYFSETQRNKGNFPGRFSGRQFSNSRSEMNVSTLELGDSALYLCASSLAVGAGGRTDTQYFGPGTRLTVL.

The chain carries TRBV7-3 and TRBJ2-3, with D possibly TRBD1 on 5 matching bases. Germline loops: CDR1 SGHTA, CDR2 FQGTGA. This CDR3 comprises 13 residues. V was clipped by 2 bases and J by 10 bases, with 13 bases between them. The CDR3 is CASSLGFRTPQYF. Here the CDR3 DNA reads TGTGCCAGCAGCTTAGGGTTCAGGACACCGCAGTATTTT.

The CDR3 sequence is CASGWGIRTYEQYF. Written as DNA, the CDR3 is TGTGCCAGCGGATGGGGAATACGCACCTACGAGCAGTACTTC. The V and J genes are TRBV2 and TRBJ2-7; D uncertain. The germline CDR1 and CDR2 sequences are SNHLY and FYNNEI. Trimming took off 8 bases at V and 2 bases at J, with 16 bases between the two ends. The CDR3 contains 14 residues.